These 24 T cell receptor beta chains came from one sample sequenced in a study of vaccination and CD4 T cells after COVID-19. TCRdb re-analysed the PCR reads in MiXCR, keeping a single row per CDR3 protein. The sample lists 15,000 or so distinct CDR3 sequences, 69% occurring once. Here the sequenced sample was CD4+ T cells from blood, taken after SARS-CoV-2 vaccination. Every receptor here comes from a human donor who had recovered from COVID-19.

On this clonotype itself: An end of the junction differs from the germline gene, which may be a read error. This chain uses TRBV27 with TRBJ2-7; tentative D call: TRBD1 (6 bases). Germline CDR1 and CDR2: MNHEY and SMNVEV (reference sequence). The CDR3 is made up of 15 amino acids. CDR3 DNA sequence: TGTGCTAGCAGTTCAGGACAGCCGGGGAGCAGCGAGCAGTACTTC. Protein sequence: CASSSGQPGSSEQYF.

The CDR3, as DNA: TGTGCCAGCTCACCGGACAGGGGGGTCTACGAGCAGTACTTC. This sequence encodes CASSPDRGVYEQYF. The gene calls are TRBV18 and TRBJ2-7; 10 bases line up with TRBD1. The CDR3 loop spans 14 amino acids. The germline gives CDR1 KGHSH, CDR2 LQKENI. V dropped 3 bases and J dropped 3; count of bases not matched to a gene: 2.

The CDR3 region is CAWSLLGGHQETQYF. CDR3 sequence (DNA): TGTGCCTGGAGTTTGTTAGGGGGGCACCAAGAGACCCAGTACTTC. The rearrangement joins TRBV30 to TRBJ2-5, with D perhaps given as TRBD1 or TRBD2 (6 bases each). V shed 2 bases and J shed 0 bases, with 13 bases lying between them. CDR1 is GTSNPN and CDR2 is SVGIG in the germline V gene (reference sequence). The length of the CDR3 is 15 residues.

This chain uses TRBV27 with TRBJ1-3; 9 bases line up with TRBD1. CDR3 length equals 17 residues. The V gene's germline CDR1 is MNHEY and CDR2 SMNVEV (reference sequence). Trimming took 5 bases from V and 0 from J; bases not matched to a gene: 8. CDR3 in amino acids: CASSRGGTGHSGNTIYF. The CDR3, as DNA: TGTGCCAGCAGTCGAGGGGGGACAGGGCACTCTGGAAACACCATATATTTT.

The chain carries TRBV7-9 and TRBJ1-3; D uncertain. CDR1 SEHNR and CDR2 FQNEAQ come from the germline V gene (reference sequence). Trimming shortened V by 1 base and J by 2 bases, and 3 bases separated the two germline ends. The CDR3 length is 13 residues. The CDR3 reads CASSLVAGNTIYF. The CDR3 DNA reads as TGTGCCAGCAGCTTAGTTGCTGGAAACACCATATATTTT.

This sequence joins TRBV15 and TRBJ1-1, with no clear D. Germline-derived CDR1 and CDR2 are LNHNV and YYDKDF (reference sequence). This CDR3 spans 16 amino acids. Trimming cost V 1 base and J 0 bases, with 12 bases left between them. The CDR3 nucleotides read TGTGCCACCAGCAGAGCCACCGCGAGATTGAACACTGAAGCTTTCTTT. This translates into CATSRATARLNTEAFF. The complete variable domain, with remaining parts taken from reference TRBV15 and TRBJ1-1, reads DAMVIQNPRYQVTQFGKPVTLSCSQTLNHNVMYWYQQKSSQAPKLLFHYYDKDFNNEADTPDNFQSRRPNTSFCFLDIRSPGLGDTAMYLCATSRATARLNTEAFFGQGTRLTVV.

Here the CDR3 reads CASSPDRANQPQHF. CDR3 bases: TGTGCCAGCTCACCGGACAGGGCCAATCAGCCCCAGCATTTT. The genes are TRBV18 and TRBJ1-5; 8 positions match TRBD1. CDR1 KGHSH and CDR2 LQKENI come from the germline V gene. This CDR3 is 14 amino acids long. V gave up 3 bases and J gave up 3 bases; unmatched junction bases: 1.

The CDR3 protein is CASSQGVRQSYGYTF. CDR3 bases: TGCGCCAGCAGCCAAGGAGTCCGACAGTCCTATGGCTACACCTTC. The V gene is TRBV4-3, the J gene TRBJ1-2; TRBD1 is a possible D gene (5 bases). The length of the CDR3 is 15 residues. Germline V gene data show CDR1 as LGHNA and CDR2 as YSLEER. Trimming left V 1 base short and J 4 bases short, with 13 bases between.

V and J are TRBV7-9 and TRBJ2-1; no clear D. The V gene lost 5 bases and the J gene lost 8 bases, with 10 bases spanning the gap. CDR1 and CDR2 from the germline V gene are SEHNR and FQNEAQ (reference sequence). The CDR3 covers 12 residues. The CDR3 nucleotides are TGTGCCAGCAGCCGAACCGTTGATGAGCAGTTCTTC. Its translation is CASSRTVDEQFF.

This clonotype is a singleton in its sample. This chain uses TRBV6-1 with TRBJ1-5; D is undetermined. Germline CDR1 reads MNHNS; CDR2 reads SASEGT. The CDR3 contains 13 residues. The ends were cut back, 5 bases at V and 0 bases at J, with 5 bases in the middle. CDR3 protein: CASSQYSNQPQHF. As DNA, the CDR3 is TGTGCCAGCAGTCAATATAGCAATCAGCCCCAGCATTTT.

The V call is TRBV2, the J call TRBJ1-2; D is uncertain. The CDR3 runs to 11 residues. Germline CDR1 is SNHLY and CDR2 is FYNNEI. Deletions cut 5 bases from V and 8 bases from J, with 9 bases between. CDR3 amino acids: CASSFERGYTF. DNA of the CDR3: TGTGCCAGCAGTTTTGAGCGCGGCTACACCTTC.

The genes are TRBV20-1 and TRBJ1-5; no reliable D call. Germline V gives CDR1 DFQATT, CDR2 SNEGSKA (reference sequence). Trimming removed 7 bases from V and 0 bases from J, with 16 bases in between. CDR3 length: 15 residues. CDR3 nucleotides: TGCAGTGTAAGAGAGGTTGGGCTTAGCAATCAGCCCCAGCATTTT. It yields the protein CSVREVGLSNQPQHF.

The chain employs TRBV2 and TRBJ2-7; the D is unclear. The germline CDR1 and CDR2 sequences are SNHLY and FYNNEI. Trimming left V 5 bases short and J 3 bases short, with 8 bases between. The CDR3 consists of 12 residues. CDR3: CASSRAGYEQYF. The CDR3 DNA follows: TGTGCCAGCAGTCGGGCCGGCTACGAGCAGTACTTC.

The V call is TRBV3-1, the J call TRBJ2-4; 16 positions agree with TRBD2. This CDR3 is built from 17 residues. With V trimmed by 1 base and J by 8 bases, 5 bases remained unmatched. Germline CDR1 and CDR2: LGHDT and YNNKEL (reference sequence). The CDR3 DNA reads as TGTGCCAGCAGCCAAGCCGGGACTAGCGGGAGGGGGTACATTCAGTACTTC. It is translated as CASSQAGTSGRGYIQYF.

V and J are TRBV2 and TRBJ2-3; 7 positions match TRBD2. The germline gives CDR1 SNHLY, CDR2 FYNNEI. The CDR3 covers 15 residues. Trimming cost V 2 bases and J 2 bases; bases outside gene matches: 4. Here the CDR3 DNA reads TGTGCCAGCAGTGAACGGCTAGCGGACACAGATACGCAGTATTTT. This gives the protein CASSERLADTDTQYF.

The chain joins TRBV28 to TRBJ2-7, with TRBD2 identical over 12 bases. Looked up from germline, CDR1 is MDHEN and CDR2 is SYDVKM. This CDR3 spans 14 amino acids. After removal of 5 bases from V and 12 bases from J, the junction contained 11 bases not matched to a gene. The CDR3 here is CASSQPGLAGFGYF. For the CDR3, the DNA is TGTGCCAGCAGTCAGCCTGGACTAGCGGGATTTGGGTACTTC. The full variable domain, completed using reference TRBV28 and TRBJ2-7, is DVKVTQSSRYLVKRTGEKVFLECVQDMDHENMFWYRQDPGLGLRLIYFSYDVKMKEKGDIPEGYSVSREKKERFSLILESASTNQTSMYLCASSQPGLAGFGYFGPGTRLTVT.

The CDR3 sequence is CSARTDRVAGELFF. The CDR3 DNA follows: TGCAGTGCCAGAACGGACAGGGTCGCCGGGGAGCTGTTTTTT. This chain uses TRBV20-1 with TRBJ2-2, with 8 bases identical to TRBD1. Losses at the gene ends were 6 bases for V and 6 bases for J; bases not matched to a gene: 9. CDR1 and CDR2 (germline): DFQATT, SNEGSKA (reference sequence). This CDR3 region has 14 residues.

V is TRBV20-1 and J is TRBJ2-3; D might be TRBD2 (5 bases). V was cut by 6 bases and J by 4 bases, with 20 bases left in between. The CDR3 is 15 amino acids. Germline CDR1 DFQATT, CDR2 SNEGSKA (reference sequence). CDR3 DNA sequence: TGCAGTGCGCCGACGTCCAACGGGGTCGCAGATACGCAGTATTTT. Translation gives CSAPTSNGVADTQYF.

The chain couples TRBV2 to TRBJ2-5; TRBD1 or TRBD2 may be the D gene (5 bases each). Germline CDR1 reads SNHLY; CDR2 reads FYNNEI. The CDR3 contains 17 residues. V lost 1 base and J lost 2, with 17 bases in between. The CDR3 protein is CASSEGDLGERQETQYF. The CDR3 region has the DNA TGTGCCAGCAGTGAAGGGGATCTGGGGGAGAGGCAAGAGACCCAGTACTTC.

This sequence joins TRBV20-1 and TRBJ1-5; TRBD1 aligns across 7 bases. Germline-derived CDR1 and CDR2 are DFQATT and SNEGSKA (reference sequence). CDR3 length equals 14 residues. Trimming removed 6 bases from V and 4 bases from J; junction bases left unmatched: 9. CDR3 region: CSAASTGSNQPQHF. For the CDR3, the DNA is TGCAGTGCCGCGTCGACAGGGAGTAATCAGCCCCAGCATTTT.

The chain has TRBV27 and TRBJ2-3; D tentatively fits TRBD1 or TRBD2 (5 bases each). This CDR3 spans 14 amino acids. Germline values: CDR1 MNHEY, CDR2 SMNVEV (reference sequence). V was pared by 2 bases and J by 4 bases, with 10 bases between. The CDR3 spells CASSLGDGADTQYF. CDR3 DNA: TGTGCCAGCAGTTTAGGGGACGGCGCAGATACGCAGTATTTT.

The chain recombines TRBV27 with TRBJ2-4; TRBD1 agrees at 8 bases. After removal of 4 bases from V and 0 bases from J, the junction contained 8 bases not matched to a gene. The CDR3 runs to 17 residues. The germline V gene has CDR1 MNHEY and CDR2 SMNVEV (reference sequence). The CDR3 loop reads CASSSQGARVAKNIQYF. The CDR3 DNA sequence: TGTGCCAGCAGTTCCCAGGGGGCCCGGGTAGCCAAAAACATTCAGTACTTC.

This chain connects TRBV20-1 to TRBJ1-2; 8 nucleotides line up with TRBD1. The trim removed 0 bases at V and 2 bases at J, leaving 5 bases unmatched. There are 15 residues in the CDR3. Germline values: CDR1 DFQATT, CDR2 SNEGSKA (reference sequence). The CDR3 region is CSARDPGGLNYGYTF. CDR3 DNA: TGCAGTGCTAGAGATCCAGGGGGCCTAAACTATGGCTACACCTTC.

The genes are TRBV28 and TRBJ1-2, with no clear D. The germline V gene has CDR1 MDHEN and CDR2 SYDVKM. The length of the CDR3 is 11 residues. V lost 4 bases and J lost 11, with 11 bases in between. CDR3 in amino acids: CASSWKSDYTF. The CDR3 DNA follows: TGTGCCAGCAGTTGGAAATCAGATTACACCTTC.